A selection of T cell receptor beta chains follows, all from one sample in a study of T cell repertoires in cytomegalovirus infection. What these receptors recognize is not known. Via MiXCR, TCRdb re-called the reads, giving one row per CDR3 protein. The repertoire includes around 100,000 distinct CDR3 sequences, roughly two fifths of them detected once, and around 70% sits in the top ten. This specimen was CD8+ T cells from cultured PBMCs, taken from culture after CMV antigen stimulation. These receptors all come from a human donor in good health (CMV status not recorded). Some clones in this sample may be carry-over from other donors' samples. CDR3s include the opening cysteine and the closing phenylalanine or tryptophan. D genes are given only for firm matches. For some rows the clone size is stated as once, few or many, or as a class when expanded; others skip it.

V gene	clone size	D gene	J gene	CDR3 DNA	CDR3 protein
TRBV19	few	-	TRBJ1-1	TGTGCCAGTAGTATGATGGGGAAGGGGAACACTGAAGCTTTCTTT	CASSMMGKGNTEAFF
TRBV19	-	TRBD1	TRBJ2-1	TGTGCCAGTAGGCCACAGACAGGGGGGTATTGGGATGAGCAGTTCTTC	CASRPQTGGYWDEQFF
TRBV30	many	-	TRBJ2-7	TGTGCCTGGAGTGGAGAGGGCAGGGTGTACGAGCAGTACTTC	CAWSGEGRVYEQYF
TRBV11-3	-	TRBD1	TRBJ2-1	TGTGCCAGCAGCTCCAACCGACAGGGGATCCCCTACAATGAGCAGTTCTTC	CASSSNRQGIPYNEQFF
TRBV7-4	-	-	TRBJ1-1	TGTGCCACCGAGAGCCCTGAAGCTTTCTTT	CATESPEAFF
TRBV7-2	-	-	TRBJ1-2	TGTGCCAGCAGCCAGGGACCGTACTTTGATGGCTACACCTTC	CASSQGPYFDGYTF
TRBV27	-	-	TRBJ2-1	TGTGCCAGCAGCCCGGGGCGGGCCTACAATGAGCAGTTCTTC	CASSPGRAYNEQFF
TRBV6-1	-	-	TRBJ1-4	TGTGCCAGCAGTGAAAGGGGGGGGCCCGATGAAAAACTGTTTTTT	CASSERGGPDEKLFF
TRBV19	once	TRBD1	TRBJ2-2	TGTGCCAGTAGTCCGACAGGGGCCACCGGGGAGCTGTTTTTT	CASSPTGATGELFF
TRBV7-6	-	TRBD1	TRBJ1-4	TGTGCCAGCAGCCTTCGACAGGGGAGTGAAAAACTGTTTTTT	CASSLRQGSEKLFF
TRBV6-2/TRBV6-3	many	-	TRBJ1-1	TGTGCCAGCCAGGCTCTCCCCGCGAAGGACACTGAAGCTTTCTTT	CASQALPAKDTEAFF
TRBV7-6	few	-	TRBJ1-1	TGTGCCAGCAGCCAGACACTAGGCGCTGAAGCTTTCTTT	CASSQTLGAEAFF
TRBV18	few	-	TRBJ1-2	TGTGCCAGCTCACCACCAACCGACTATGGCTACACCTTC	CASSPPTDYGYTF
TRBV3-1	-	-	TRBJ1-2	TGTGCCAGCAGCCCGGGGTCAGGGATGAACTATGGCTACACCTTC	CASSPGSGMNYGYTF
TRBV12-3/TRBV12-4	-	TRBD1	TRBJ1-2	TGTGCCAGCAGTCACAGGGGGAGGGGCTACACCTTC	CASSHRGRGYTF
TRBV27	-	-	TRBJ2-1	TGTGCCAGCAGTCTGGGGGGGCCTATCAATGAGCAGTTCTTC	CASSLGGPINEQFF
TRBV7-2	many	TRBD1	TRBJ2-7	TGTGCCAGCAGCTTGGGACAGGGGCCGTCCTACGAGCAGTACTTC	CASSLGQGPSYEQYF
TRBV27	few	-	TRBJ2-5	TGTGCCAGCAGTTTATGGGCCAGCCAAGAGACCCAGTACTTC	CASSLWASQETQYF
TRBV7-4	-	-	TRBJ2-3	TGTGCCAGCAGCTTGCTAGAGGATACGCAGTATTTT	CASSLLEDTQYF
TRBV5-1	-	-	TRBJ2-3	TGCGCCAGCGACCAGGGAGTTCCCACAGATACGCAGTATTTT	CASDQGVPTDTQYF
TRBV11-2	medium-sized	-	TRBJ2-3	TGTGCCAGCAGCTTAAATTTGGACTATTCAGATACGCAGTATTTT	CASSLNLDYSDTQYF
TRBV7-3	-	-	TRBJ2-2	TGTGCCAGCAGCTTAGTGGCACAAGCCGGGGAGCTGTTTTTT	CASSLVAQAGELFF
TRBV7-9	-	-	TRBJ2-2	TGTGCCAGCAGCTTCGACCTAGACAGGTTCAACACCGGGCAGCTGTTTTTT	CASSFDLDRFNTGQLFF
TRBV15	-	-	TRBJ1-1	TGTGCCACCGGTACAGGGTTGAACACTGAAGCTTTCTTT	CATGTGLNTEAFF
TRBV7-9	-	-	TRBJ1-1	TGTGCCAGCAGCTCTGAGATCAGGGCCACTGAAGCTTTCTTT	CASSSEIRATEAFF
TRBV7-9	-	-	TRBJ2-5	TGTGCCAGCAGCTTAGTACTGGGGGATAGGGAGACCCAGTACTTC	CASSLVLGDRETQYF
TRBV7-4	-	TRBD1	TRBJ1-1	TGTGCCAGCAGCTCAAAGACAGGGGGCACTGAAGCTTTCTTT	CASSSKTGGTEAFF
TRBV20-1	-	-	TRBJ2-3	TGCAGTGCTAGAGATTTGGTGGGCCCAGATACGCAGTATTTT	CSARDLVGPDTQYF
TRBV5-4	once	-	TRBJ2-1	TGTGCCAGCAGCTCCCTTGGGACCAGCTCCTACAATGAGCAGTTCTTC	CASSSLGTSSYNEQFF
TRBV12-3/TRBV12-4	-	-	TRBJ1-4	TGTGCCAGCAGTTTATACCCTAGGAGGGAAAAACTGTTTTTT	CASSLYPRREKLFF
TRBV7-6	-	TRBD1	TRBJ1-5	TGTGCCAGCAGCCCCGACAGGGCCCCCAATCAGCCCCAGCATTTT	CASSPDRAPNQPQHF
TRBV7-3	-	-	TRBJ2-2	TGTGCCAGCAGCTTTGCGGGGAACACCGGGGAGCTGTTTTTT	CASSFAGNTGELFF
TRBV6-5	-	-	TRBJ2-1	TGTGCCAGCAGTTACTCGGCGGGGTATGAGCAGTTCTTC	CASSYSAGYEQFF
TRBV12-3/TRBV12-4	-	-	TRBJ1-5	TGTGCCAGCAGTTTTTTGGGTCAGCCCCAGCATTTT	CASSFLGQPQHF
TRBV20-1	-	TRBD2	TRBJ2-3	TGCAGTGCTTCAGCGGGGGATACGCAGTATTTT	CSASAGDTQYF
TRBV7-2	many	TRBD2	TRBJ2-1	TGTGCCAGCAGCGCCACTAGCGACCTCTACAATGAGCAGTTCTTC	CASSATSDLYNEQFF
TRBV27	many	TRBD1	TRBJ1-2	TGTGCCAGCAGCGACGGGACAGGGGAGGGAGTGAACTATGGCTACACCTTC	CASSDGTGEGVNYGYTF
TRBV4-1	few	TRBD1	TRBJ1-2	TGCGCCAGCAGCCAACCAACAGGGGGCCATGGAAATGGCTACACCTTC	CASSQPTGGHGNGYTF
TRBV6-2/TRBV6-3	-	-	TRBJ2-7	TGTGCCAGCAGTTCCGGGGCGCCGAGCGAGCAGTACTTC	CASSSGAPSEQYF
TRBV28	once	TRBD1	TRBJ2-1	TGTGCCAGCAGTTACGACCCTACAGGGGGCCATTCCTACAATGAGCAGTTCTTC	CASSYDPTGGHSYNEQFF